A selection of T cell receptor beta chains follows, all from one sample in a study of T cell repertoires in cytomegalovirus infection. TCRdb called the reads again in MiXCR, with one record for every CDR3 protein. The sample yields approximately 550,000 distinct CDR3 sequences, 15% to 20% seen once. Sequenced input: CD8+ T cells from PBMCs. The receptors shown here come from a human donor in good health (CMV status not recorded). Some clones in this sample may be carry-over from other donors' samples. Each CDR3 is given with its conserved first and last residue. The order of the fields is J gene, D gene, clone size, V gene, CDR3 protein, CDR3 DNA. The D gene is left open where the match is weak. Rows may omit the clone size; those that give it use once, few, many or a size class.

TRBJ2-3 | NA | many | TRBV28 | CARVECQTRISSTDTQYF | TGTGCCAGAGTCGAGTGCCAGACGCGTATTTCCAGCACAGATACGCAGTATTTT
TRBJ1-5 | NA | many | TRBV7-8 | CASSLDTPGGESNQPQHF | TGTGCCAGCAGCTTAGACACCCCGGGGGGCGAGAGCAATCAGCCCCAGCATTTT
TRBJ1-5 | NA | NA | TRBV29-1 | CSVDGQGDNQPQHF | TGCAGCGTTGATGGGCAGGGCGACAATCAGCCCCAGCATTTT
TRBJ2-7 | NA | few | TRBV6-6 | CASSEGRFYEQYF | TGTGCCAGCAGTGAGGGCAGGTTCTACGAGCAGTACTTC
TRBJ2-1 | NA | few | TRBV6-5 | CASRDTNEQFF | TGTGCCAGCAGGGATACCAATGAGCAGTTCTTC
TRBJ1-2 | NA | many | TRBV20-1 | CSARTYSENYGYTF | TGCAGTGCCAGGACCTACAGCGAGAACTATGGCTACACCTTC
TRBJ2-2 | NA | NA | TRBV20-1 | CSARDRHHTGELFF | TGCAGTGCTAGAGATCGCCACCACACCGGGGAGCTGTTTTTT
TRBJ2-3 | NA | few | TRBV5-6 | CASSPGASGTDTQYF | TGTGCCAGCAGCCCCGGGGCTAGCGGCACAGATACGCAGTATTTT
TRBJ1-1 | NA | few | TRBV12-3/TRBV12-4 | CASRLDRNTEAFF | TGTGCCAGCAGACTGGACAGGAACACTGAAGCTTTCTTT
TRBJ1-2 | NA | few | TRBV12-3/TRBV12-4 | CASSYVGGPTRGYTF | TGTGCCAGCAGCTACGTGGGGGGGCCCACCCGTGGCTACACCTTC
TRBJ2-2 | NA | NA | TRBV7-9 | CASSVWGRRTGELFF | TGTGCCAGCTCAGTGTGGGGGAGGAGGACCGGGGAGCTGTTTTTT
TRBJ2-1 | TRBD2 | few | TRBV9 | CASSAGASSGSYNEQFF | TGTGCCAGCAGCGCGGGGGCCTCTAGCGGGAGTTACAATGAGCAGTTCTTC
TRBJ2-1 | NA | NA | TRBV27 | CTSTPLGAVYNEQFF | TGTACCAGCACCCCACTAGGAGCGGTCTACAATGAGCAGTTCTTC